This paragraph covers one T cell receptor beta chain sequence. What it binds is unknown. The record originates from a study of blood T cells in healthy people across ages. Study-level results: TCR beta diversity per million T cells fell roughly linearly with age.

Ranging in age from roughly 6 to 100, the donors were healthy Caucasian individuals from Russia. It was roughly 10 milliliters of peripheral blood that were drawn from each donor. At least 5 micrograms of total RNA were extracted per sample. Per germline, CDR1 SNHLY and CDR2 FYNNEI. The CDR3 spans 14 residues. V lost 7 bases to trimming and J lost 4 bases; unmatched junction nucleotides: 9. Combining a sample-barcoded 5' primer with a J-beta primer mix, a second PCR ran for roughly 6 to 12 cycles. Each CDR3 protein is one row after TCRdb ran MiXCR on the 5' RACE reads. Of 920,000 or so distinct CDR3 sequences in the sample, 45% were seen once.

Sequencing was done on a sample of blood. This receptor was identified in a woman between 55 and 75 years old in good health. The chain combines TRBV2 with TRBJ2-5; 7 bases fit TRBD2. The CDR3 protein is CASMRTREGETQYF. The CDR3 region has the DNA TGTGCCAGCATGAGGACTAGGGAGGGAGAGACCCAGTACTTC.